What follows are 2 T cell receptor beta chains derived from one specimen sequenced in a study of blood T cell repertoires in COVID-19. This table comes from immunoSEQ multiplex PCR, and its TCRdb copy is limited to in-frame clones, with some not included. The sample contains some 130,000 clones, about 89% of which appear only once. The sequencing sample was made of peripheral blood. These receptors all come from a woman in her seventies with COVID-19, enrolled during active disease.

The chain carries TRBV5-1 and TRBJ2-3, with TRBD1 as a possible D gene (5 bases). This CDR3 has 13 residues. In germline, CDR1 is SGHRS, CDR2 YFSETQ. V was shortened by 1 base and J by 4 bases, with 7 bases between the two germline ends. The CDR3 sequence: CASSLFRADTQYF. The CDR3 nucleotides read TGCGCCAGCAGCTTGTTCAGGGCAGATACGCAGTATTTT.

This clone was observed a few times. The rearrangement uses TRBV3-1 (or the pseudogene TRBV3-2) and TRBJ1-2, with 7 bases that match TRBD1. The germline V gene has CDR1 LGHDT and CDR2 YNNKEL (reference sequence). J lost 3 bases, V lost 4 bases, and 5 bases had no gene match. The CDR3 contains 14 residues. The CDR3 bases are TGTGCCAGCAGCCTGGGACAGAGGGACTATGGCTACACCTTC. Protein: CASSLGQRDYGYTF.